This T cell receptor (beta chain) was sequenced during a study of shared clonotypes between healthy human individuals. Study-level results: Depth of sequencing was expected to influence donor clonotype sharing.

Template amounts of roughly 280 ng DNA, approximately 30,000 T cell genomes, were employed in unsorted PBMC replicate PCRs. The assay was immunoSEQ multiplex PCR, and TCRdb's table has in-frame clones only and misses some. The sample has 530,000 or so clones, 60% to 80% seen once; the top ten hold around 13%. Germline CDR1 is MGHDK and CDR2 is SYGVNS. Trimming took off 2 bases at V and 0 bases at J, with 10 bases between the two ends. CDR3 length: 15 amino acids. Worth noting for this clone: Its antigen is still unknown.

The donors, all of them Caucasian adults, lived in Nashville, Tennessee. The receptor was derived from a middle-aged woman in good health. Some clones in this sample may be carry-over from other donors' samples. The chain joins TRBV25-1 to TRBJ1-1, with a possible D match to TRBD1 (6 bases). Sequencing used PBMCs. In DNA form, the CDR3 reads TGTGCCAGCAGTGAAAGAGGGGGGATGAACACTGAAGCTTTCTTT. Its protein is CASSERGGMNTEAFF.